Here is one T cell receptor beta chain with its context. Trimming shortened V by 7 bases and J by 2 bases, and 11 bases separated the two germline ends. CDR1 LNHDA and CDR2 SQIVND come from the germline V gene (reference sequence). This CDR3 is built from 13 residues. This entry belongs to a study of blood T cell repertoires in COVID-19. Original handling: By means of reference gene primer amplification, nucleated cell counts were estimated. Sequencing was performed with immunoSEQ multiplex PCR; in TCRdb, only in-frame clones are kept and a portion is missing. Clone size and V and J calls were adopted from that table, with D and trimming inferred from the DNA. Of approximately 280,000 clones listed, approximately 88% are singletons.

Material: peripheral blood. This TCR came from a man aged 50-59 years with acute or convalescent COVID-19. This rearrangement joins TRBV19 to TRBJ1-2, with unresolved D. The CDR3 DNA reads as TGTGCCAGTACCCTAACAGAGAACTATGGCTACACCTTC. Encoded protein: CASTLTENYGYTF. The variable domain in full, with the rest retrieved from reference TRBV19 and TRBJ1-2, is DGGITQSPKYLFRKEGQNVTLSCEQNLNHDAMYWYRQDPGQGLRLIYYSQIVNDFQKGDIAEGYSVSREKKESFPLTVTSAQKNPTAFYLCASTLTENYGYTFGSGTRLTVV.